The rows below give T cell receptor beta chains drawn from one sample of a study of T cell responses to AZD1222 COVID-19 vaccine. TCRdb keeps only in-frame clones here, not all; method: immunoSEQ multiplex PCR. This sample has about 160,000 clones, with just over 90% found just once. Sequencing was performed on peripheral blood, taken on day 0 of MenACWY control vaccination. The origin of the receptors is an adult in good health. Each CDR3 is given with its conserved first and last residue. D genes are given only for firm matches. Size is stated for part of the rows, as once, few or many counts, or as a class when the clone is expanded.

CASSLDVNTEAFF	TGTGCCAGCAGTCTGGATGTGAACACTGAAGCTTTCTTT	TRBV5-4	TRBJ1-1	NA	NA
CASSLVREYGYTF	TGTGCCAGCAGCTTAGTAAGAGAGTATGGCTACACCTTC	TRBV7-2	TRBJ1-2	NA	NA
CATSREEGQIYEQYF	TGTGCCACCAGCAGAGAGGAGGGACAAATCTACGAGCAGTACTTC	TRBV15	TRBJ2-7	NA	NA
CASSLVSGLQETQYF	TGTGCCAGCAGCTTAGTGTCGGGCCTTCAAGAGACCCAGTACTTC	TRBV7-7	TRBJ2-5	NA	NA
CASIGGGSSNQPQHF	TGTGCCAGCATTGGGGGGGGTTCTAGCAATCAGCCCCAGCATTTT	TRBV2	TRBJ1-5	NA	NA
CASSQVGGFSSGNTIYF	TGCGCCAGCAGCCAAGTAGGAGGGTTTAGCTCTGGAAACACCATATATTTT	TRBV4-3	TRBJ1-3	NA	NA
CASSLTGQYFGYTF	NA	TRBV28	TRBJ1-2	NA	NA
CASSSRFTGELFF	TGTGCCAGCAGCTCCCGTTTTACCGGGGAGCTGTTTTTT	TRBV5-6	TRBJ2-2	NA	NA
CAWSVGQVSNYGYTF	TGTGCCTGGAGTGTCGGGCAGGTATCTAACTATGGCTACACCTTC	TRBV30	TRBJ1-2	NA	NA
CASRELAGGFNEQFF	TGTGCCAGTAGGGAACTAGCGGGGGGATTCAATGAGCAGTTCTTC	TRBV19	TRBJ2-1	TRBD2	once
CASSRERLLGELFF	TGTGCCAGCAGCAGGGAACGACTCCTCGGGGAGCTGTTTTTT	TRBV11-2	TRBJ2-2	NA	NA
CASLHPFTYEQYF	TGCGCCAGCCTACACCCCTTTACCTACGAGCAGTACTTC	TRBV5-1	TRBJ2-7	NA	NA
CACPGRENTEAFF	TGTGCCTGCCCGGGCCGGGAGAACACTGAAGCTTTCTTT	TRBV30	TRBJ1-1	NA	once
CASSAKLGLYNEQFF	TGTGCCAGTAGTGCAAAACTAGGGCTCTACAATGAGCAGTTCTTC	TRBV19	TRBJ2-1	NA	NA
CASSFLDRGPNRVNTEAFF	TGTGCCAGCAGTTTCCTGGACAGGGGGCCCAACCGAGTAAACACTGAAGCTTTCTTT	TRBV27	TRBJ1-1	TRBD1	NA
CASSSSWGYGYTF	TGTGCCAGCAGTTCATCTTGGGGCTATGGCTACACCTTC	TRBV27	TRBJ1-2	NA	NA
CASSHPDRVSDEQYF	TGCGCCAGCAGCCACCCGGACAGGGTCTCCGACGAGCAGTACTTC	TRBV4-1	TRBJ2-7	TRBD1	NA
CAWSVDSIDGYTF	TGTGCCTGGAGCGTTGACAGCATAGATGGCTACACCTTC	TRBV30	TRBJ1-2	NA	NA
CASSYPPGNGGGELFF	TGTGCCAGCAGTTACCCCCCCGGGAACGGTGGCGGGGAGCTGTTTTTT	TRBV6-2/TRBV6-3	TRBJ2-2	NA	NA
CASSLSNRQETQYF	TGTGCCAGCAGCCTCTCCAACAGACAAGAGACCCAGTACTTC	TRBV3-1/TRBV3-2	TRBJ2-5	NA	NA
CASSSEWDYGYTF	TGTGCCAGCAGCTCAGAATGGGACTATGGCTACACCTTC	TRBV7-9	TRBJ1-2	NA	NA
CASSLTPGGRTDTQYF	TGTGCCAGCAGCCTAACCCCAGGGGGTCGCACAGATACGCAGTATTTT	TRBV7-6	TRBJ2-3	TRBD1	NA
CSARLGTSGKGVFF	TGCAGCGCTCGGCTCGGGACTAGCGGAAAGGGGGTGTTCTTC	TRBV29-1	TRBJ2-1	TRBD2	NA
CASSERRGSNEQFF	TGTGCCAGCAGCGAACGCAGGGGTTCCAATGAGCAGTTCTTC	TRBV27	TRBJ2-1	NA	once
CASSPATGDSNQPQHF	TGTGCCAGCAGTCCTGCGACAGGAGATAGCAATCAGCCCCAGCATTTT	TRBV27	TRBJ1-5	NA	NA
CASSEPGQIEAFF	TGTGCCAGCAGCGAACCGGGACAGATTGAAGCTTTCTTT	TRBV7-9	TRBJ1-1	TRBD1	NA
CASSLARTLSGNTIYF	TGTGCCAGCAGCTTAGCGCGGACCCTCTCTGGAAACACCATATATTTT	TRBV7-2	TRBJ1-3	NA	once
CASSQDEAVWTGELFF	TGTGCCAGCAGCCAAGATGAAGCGGTGTGGACCGGGGAGCTGTTTTTT	TRBV14	TRBJ2-2	NA	NA
CASTLATGTDYGYTF	TGTGCCAGCACCCTGGCAACCGGGACAGACTATGGCTACACCTTC	TRBV6-5	TRBJ1-2	TRBD1	NA
CASSPFRTGNTIYF	TGTGCCAGCAGCCCCTTTAGGACTGGAAACACCATATATTTT	TRBV5-5	TRBJ1-3	NA	NA
CASSRQGAMPGEQYF	TGTGCCAGCAGTCGACAGGGGGCTATGCCGGGGGAGCAGTACTTC	TRBV2	TRBJ2-7	TRBD1	NA
CASSLSGELFF	TGTGCCAGCAGCTTATCCGGGGAGCTGTTTTTT	TRBV7-3	TRBJ2-2	NA	few
CASSIARNSGNTIYF	TGTGCCAGTAGTATAGCACGCAACTCTGGAAACACCATATATTTT	TRBV19	TRBJ1-3	NA	NA
CASSRGGMTEAFF	TGTGCCAGCTCGCGTGGGGGGATGACTGAAGCTTTCTTT	TRBV6-5	TRBJ1-1	NA	NA
CASSLFAGQPQHF	TGTGCCAGCAGTTTATTTGCTGGACAGCCCCAGCATTTT	TRBV27	TRBJ1-5	NA	NA
CASSVGLEGHEQYF	TGTGCCAGCAGCGTAGGTCTCGAGGGCCACGAGCAGTACTTC	TRBV9	TRBJ2-7	NA	NA
CASSLRLAGGWDTQYF	TGTGCCAGCAGCTTACGGCTAGCGGGAGGTTGGGATACGCAGTATTTT	TRBV7-2	TRBJ2-3	TRBD2	once
CAISLQGAGTEAFF	TGTGCCATCAGCTTACAGGGGGCAGGCACTGAAGCTTTCTTT	TRBV10-3	TRBJ1-1	TRBD1	NA
CASSLAGGATNEKLFF	TGCGCCAGCAGCTTGGCAGGGGGCGCAACTAATGAAAAACTGTTTTTT	TRBV5-1	TRBJ1-4	TRBD1	NA
CAISDIGANVLTF	TGTGCCATCAGTGATATTGGGGCCAACGTCCTGACTTTC	TRBV10-3	TRBJ2-6	NA	NA
CASSIRRTGANTEAFF	TGTGCCAGTAGTATCAGGAGGACAGGGGCGAACACTGAAGCTTTCTTT	TRBV19	TRBJ1-1	TRBD1	once
CATSDRREGQPQHF	TGTGCCACCAGTGATCGGAGGGAGGGTCAGCCCCAGCATTTT	TRBV24-1	TRBJ1-5	NA	NA
CASSYSEGVNTIYF	TGTGCCAGCAGTTACAGTGAGGGTGTAAACACCATATATTTT	TRBV6-5	TRBJ1-3	NA	NA
CASSPQGAQPQHF	TGTGCCAGCAGCCCCCAGGGGGCCCAGCCCCAGCATTTT	TRBV14	TRBJ1-5	TRBD1	NA
CAWGRGSGNTIYF	TGTGCCTGGGGACGTGGCTCTGGAAACACCATATATTTT	TRBV30	TRBJ1-3	NA	once